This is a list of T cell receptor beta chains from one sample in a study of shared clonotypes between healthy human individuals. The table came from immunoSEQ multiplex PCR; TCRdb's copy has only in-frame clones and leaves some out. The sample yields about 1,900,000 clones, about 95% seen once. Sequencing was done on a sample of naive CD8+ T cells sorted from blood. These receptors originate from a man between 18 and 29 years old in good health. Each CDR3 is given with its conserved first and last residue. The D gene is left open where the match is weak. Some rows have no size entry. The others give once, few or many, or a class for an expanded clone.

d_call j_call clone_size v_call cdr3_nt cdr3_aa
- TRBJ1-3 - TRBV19 TGTGCCAGTAGTCTGGGACTGGCGGGTGGAAACACCATATATTTT CASSLGLAGGNTIYF
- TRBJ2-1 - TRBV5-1 TGCGCCAGCAGCTGGAGGGATGAGCAGTTCTTC CASSWRDEQFF
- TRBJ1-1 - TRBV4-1 TGCGCCAGCAGTCCGGGGACGAACACTGAAGCTTTCTTT CASSPGTNTEAFF
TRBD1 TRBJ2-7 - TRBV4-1 TGCGCCAGCAGCCAAGATAAGGCGGGACAGGGGTACGAGCAGTACTTC CASSQDKAGQGYEQYF
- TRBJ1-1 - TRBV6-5 TGTGCCTCTCTATCAGGGGAGAACGCTGAAGCTTTCTTT CASLSGENAEAFF
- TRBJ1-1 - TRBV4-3 TGCGCCAGCAGCCAAGATCGTAGCGGGGGGGGCACTGAAGCTTTCTTT CASSQDRSGGGTEAFF
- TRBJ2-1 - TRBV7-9 TGTGCCAGCAGCTTAGGTGTCGAGCGCGAGCAGTTCTTC CASSLGVEREQFF
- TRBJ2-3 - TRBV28 TGTGCCAGCAGTTCCAGGACAGTCCTTAGCACAGATACGCAGTATTTT CASSSRTVLSTDTQYF
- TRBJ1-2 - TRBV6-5 TGTGCCAGCAGTTGGAAGATTGACTATGGCTACACCTTC CASSWKIDYGYTF
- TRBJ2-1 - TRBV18 TGTGCCAGCTCACCACTGGCCTTCTCCTACAATGAGCAGTTCTTC CASSPLAFSYNEQFF
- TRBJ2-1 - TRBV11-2 TGTGCCAGCAGCCTGGGCGGGGGCTACTACAATGAGCAGTTCTTC CASSLGGGYYNEQFF
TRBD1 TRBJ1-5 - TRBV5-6 TGTGCCAGCAGCTTGGGGACAGGGAATCATCAGCCCCAGCATTTT CASSLGTGNHQPQHF
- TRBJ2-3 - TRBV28 TGTGCCAGCAGTTTATTGCGGGGGCTGGCCACAGATACGCAGTATTTT CASSLLRGLATDTQYF
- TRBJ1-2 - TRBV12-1 TGTGCCAGCAGCTTTGTTCCAAGATCCTATGGCTACACCTTC CASSFVPRSYGYTF
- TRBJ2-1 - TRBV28 TGTGCCAGCAGTTCCTTAGAGGGGGTATCCTACAATGAGCAGTTCTTC CASSSLEGVSYNEQFF
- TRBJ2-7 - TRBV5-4 TGTGCCAGCAGCTCCACGGGACTCGCATACGAGCAGTACTTC CASSSTGLAYEQYF
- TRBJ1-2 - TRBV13 TGTGCCAGCACCCTTCTGGGGGATAACTATGGCTACACCTTC CASTLLGDNYGYTF
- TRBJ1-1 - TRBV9 TGTGCCAGCAGCCTGGGGGGAGGCACTGAAGCTTTCTTT CASSLGGGTEAFF
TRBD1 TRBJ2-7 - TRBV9 TGTGCCAGCAGCTCCTCAGGGACAGGTCGCGAGCAGTACTTC CASSSSGTGREQYF
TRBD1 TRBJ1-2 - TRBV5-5 TGTGCCAGCAGCAGCCAGGGGGCGCGGGGCTACACCTTC CASSSQGARGYTF
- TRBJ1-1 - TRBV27 TGTGCCAGCAGTTTATTCCCGGACAGTGAAGCTTTCTTT CASSLFPDSEAFF
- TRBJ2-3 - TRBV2 TGTGCCAGCACTGGGGTTCCTAGCACAGATACGCAGTATTTT CASTGVPSTDTQYF
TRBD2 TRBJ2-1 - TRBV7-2 TGTGCCAGCAGGTCCGGGACTAGCTCCTACAATGAGCAGTTCTTC CASRSGTSSYNEQFF
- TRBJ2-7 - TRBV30 TGTGCCTGGAGTGTACTCGGAGGGTCCGAGCAGTACTTC CAWSVLGGSEQYF
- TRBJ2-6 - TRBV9 TGTGCCAGCAGCGTAGATCCAGAAACCCCCTCTTGGGCCAACGTCCTGACTTTC CASSVDPETPSWANVLTF
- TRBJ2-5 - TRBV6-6 TGTGCCAGCAGTTACCGACCGGGACTAGAGACCCAGTACTTC CASSYRPGLETQYF
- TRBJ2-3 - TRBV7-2 TGTGCCAGCAGCCCCGGGAAAATCGACCCCACCGATACGCAGTATTTT CASSPGKIDPTDTQYF
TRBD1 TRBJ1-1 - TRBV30 TGTGCCTGGAGTGAGACAGGGGGCGTCGGAACTGAAGCTTTCTTT CAWSETGGVGTEAFF
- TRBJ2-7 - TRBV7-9 TGTGCCAGCAGCATACTTACAGGCGAGCAGTACTTC CASSILTGEQYF
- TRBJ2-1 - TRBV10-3 TGTGCCATCAGTGAGTCAATCGTGGGAATCCTCAATGAGCAGTTCTTC CAISESIVGILNEQFF
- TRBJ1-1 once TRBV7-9 TGTGCCAGCCGCCGCGGTAACACTGAAGCTTTCTTT CASRRGNTEAFF
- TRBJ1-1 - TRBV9 TGTGCCAGCAGCGCCGAGGGGGGAAACACTGAAGCTTTCTTT CASSAEGGNTEAFF
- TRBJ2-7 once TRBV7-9 TGTGCCAGCAGCGATCCCTCCTACGAGCAGTACTTC CASSDPSYEQYF
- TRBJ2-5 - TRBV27 TGTGCCAGCAGGATCATTGGGGGGCCCGGCCAAGAGACCCAGTACTTC CASRIIGGPGQETQYF
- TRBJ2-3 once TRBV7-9 TGTGCCAGCAGCCTCCCCCATTATGAGGGAGGAAACACAGATACGCAGTATTTT CASSLPHYEGGNTDTQYF
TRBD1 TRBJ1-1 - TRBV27 TGTGCCAGCAGCCTCAGACAGGGTGGCACTGAAGCTTTCTTT CASSLRQGGTEAFF
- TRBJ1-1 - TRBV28 TGTGCCAGCAGCATCGGGAACACTGAAGCTTTCTTT CASSIGNTEAFF
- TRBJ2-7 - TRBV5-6 TGTGCCAGCAGCTTGGTTACGGTCGCAGGGCTCGACTTC CASSLVTVAGLDF
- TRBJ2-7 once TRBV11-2 TGTGCCAGCAGCCCCGCTGGGGCCGAGCAGTACTTC CASSPAGAEQYF
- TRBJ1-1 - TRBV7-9 TGTGCCAGCAGCTCCCCCTTGGGCACTGAAGCTTTCTTT CASSSPLGTEAFF
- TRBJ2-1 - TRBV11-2 TGTGCCAGCACATCTGGCCCTACGGATGAGCAGTTCTTC CASTSGPTDEQFF
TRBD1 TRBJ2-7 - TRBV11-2 TGTGCCAGCAGCCGCGGGACAGGGGTATTCTACGAGCAGTACTTC CASSRGTGVFYEQYF
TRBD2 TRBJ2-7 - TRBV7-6 TGTGCCAGCAGCTTAACCCCGGGACTAGCGGGAGGGGATGACGACCCTTACGAGCAGTACTTC CASSLTPGLAGGDDDPYEQYF
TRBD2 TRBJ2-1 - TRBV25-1 TGTGCCAGCAGTGAATATTGGGGAGGGGATGAGCAGTTCTTC CASSEYWGGDEQFF
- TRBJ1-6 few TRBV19 TGTGCCAGCTCAGGAGGGGGAAGCTCCTATAATTCACCCCTCCACTTT CASSGGGSSYNSPLHF
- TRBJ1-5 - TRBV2 TGTGCCAGCAGTGAATCGTCGGGTAGGAAGCCCCAGCATTTT CASSESSGRKPQHF
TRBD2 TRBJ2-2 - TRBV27 TGTGCCAGCAGTTTATTAAATCCAGCGGGGGGATCCGGGGAGCTGTTTTTT CASSLLNPAGGSGELFF
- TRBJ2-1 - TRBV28 TGTGCCAGCAGTTTTCGACAGGACAATGAGCAGTTCTTC CASSFRQDNEQFF
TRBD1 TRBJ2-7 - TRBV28 TGTGCCAGCAGTTCCGGGACAGGTTTCTCCTACGAGCAGTACTTC CASSSGTGFSYEQYF
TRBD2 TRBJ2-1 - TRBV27 TGTGCCAGCAGTCCCTCTAGCGGGGAGATCTACAATGAGCAGTTCTTC CASSPSSGEIYNEQFF
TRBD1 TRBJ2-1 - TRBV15 TGTGCCACCAGCAGAGGGACAGGGGGCCTGAAGGATGAGCAGTTCTTC CATSRGTGGLKDEQFF